This T cell receptor beta chain was identified during a study of blood T cell repertoires in COVID-19. Assay used: immunoSEQ multiplex PCR; TCRdb lists only in-frame clones, some missing. The sample has more than 20,000 clones; about 90% are singletons. This clone was seen a few times. Germline V gives CDR1 LNHDA, CDR2 SQIVND (reference sequence). This CDR3 is built from 12 residues. V lost 5 bases and J 7 bases, leaving 8 bases between the germline ends. The chain joins TRBV19 to TRBJ1-4; the D is unclear. This sequence was found in a man between 70 and 80 years old with acute or convalescent COVID-19. Sequences were obtained from peripheral blood. The CDR3 here is CASSAPSEKLFF. The CDR3 DNA is TGTGCCAGTAGTGCGCCTAGTGAAAAACTGTTTTTT.